The 9 T cell receptor beta chains given below trace back to one sample, sequenced in a study of blood T cell repertoires in COVID-19. The repertoire was sequenced with immunoSEQ multiplex PCR; TCRdb's copy has only in-frame clones and lacks some. The table includes roughly 310,000 clones, about 92% detected once. Sequenced input: PBMCs or T cells enriched from blood (not recorded which). The source is a man in his fifties or sixties who had recovered from COVID-19.

The table lists this clone with a few counts. The chain has TRBV9 and TRBJ1-6; perhaps TRBD1 as D (5 bases). There are 17 residues in the CDR3. Deletions cut 3 bases from V and 5 bases from J, with 18 bases between. Germline V gives CDR1 SGDLS, CDR2 YYNGEE. The CDR3: CASSASIGGPDNSPLHF. The CDR3, as DNA: TGTGCCAGCAGCGCCAGCATCGGGGGACCGGATAATTCACCCCTCCACTTT. Full variable domain (remainder filled in from reference TRBV9 and TRBJ1-6): DSGVTQTPKHLITATGQRVTLRCSPRSGDLSVYWYQQSLDQGLQFLIQYYNGEERAKGNILERFSAQQFPDLHSELNLSSLELGDSALYFCASSASIGGPDNSPLHFGNGTRLTVT.

This chain joins TRBV15 and TRBJ1-2; D unresolved. CDR1 LNHNV and CDR2 YYDKDF come from the germline V gene (reference sequence). V dropped 0 bases and J dropped 3 bases, with 8 bases sitting between them. The CDR3 sequence is 14 residues long. The CDR3 nucleotides are TGTGCCACCAGCAGAGATTTCACGGACTATGGCTACACCTTC. Encoded protein: CATSRDFTDYGYTF.

This clone came up a few times. The J gene is TRBJ2-7, the V gene TRBV10-2; no clear D. CDR3 size: 11 residues. Trimming took off 4 bases at V and 4 bases at J, with 5 bases between the two ends. The germline V gene encodes CDR1 WSHSY and CDR2 SAAADI. The CDR3 DNA reads as TGCGCCAGCAGTGCGCGATACGAGCAGTACTTC. The encoded protein is CASSARYEQYF.

The V call is TRBV20-1, the J call TRBJ2-3, with TRBD2 matching 13 bases. This CDR3 contains 15 residues. The germline gives CDR1 DFQATT, CDR2 SNEGSKA (reference sequence). V was clipped by 5 bases and J by 5 bases; unmatched bases: 7. The CDR3 DNA follows: TGCAGTGCTGGTGGGACTAGCGGGGCAAAAGATACGCAGTATTTT. Its protein is CSAGGTSGAKDTQYF.

The chain links TRBV25-1 to TRBJ1-2, with D perhaps matching TRBD1 (6 bases). This CDR3 is 16 amino acids long. V was trimmed by 6 bases and J by 6 bases, leaving 23 bases between them. CDR1 and CDR2 from the germline V gene are MGHDK and SYGVNS. The CDR3 here is CASRPTQTGTRHGYTF. The CDR3 DNA reads as TGTGCCAGCAGACCAACTCAAACCGGGACACGGCATGGCTACACCTTC.

This clone was picked up one time. The chain joins TRBV27 to TRBJ2-2; 12 bases align to TRBD2. The CDR3 sequence is 18 residues long. Germline V gene data show CDR1 as MNHEY and CDR2 as SMNVEV (reference sequence). V lost 3 bases, J lost 4 bases, and 9 bases stayed unmatched. CDR3 DNA: TGTGCCAGCAGTTTCCCTAGCGGGGGGGCCTACGGCACCGGGGAGCTGTTTTTT. Protein: CASSFPSGGAYGTGELFF.

DNA of the CDR3: TGTGCCAGCAGTGAAGGGACTTTTAGCTCCTACAATGAGCAGTTCTTC. Protein sequence: CASSEGTFSSYNEQFF. The gene calls are TRBV2 and TRBJ2-1; D possibly corresponds to TRBD2 (5 bases). Trimming cost V 1 base and J 0 bases, with 10 bases left between them. The CDR3 length is 16 residues. Looked up from germline, CDR1 is SNHLY and CDR2 is FYNNEI.

This rearrangement joins TRBV28 to TRBJ1-2, with TRBD1 matching 9 bases. Losses at the gene ends were 5 bases for V and 6 bases for J; bases not matched to a gene: 7. This CDR3 is built from 14 residues. Germline CDR1 is MDHEN and CDR2 is SYDVKM. CDR3 bases: TGTGCCAGCAGTCTGCCTGGGACAGGGAATGGCTACACCTTC. It encodes CASSLPGTGNGYTF.

CDR3 nucleotides: TGTGCCATCAGTGAGTTGGCTAGCGGGGGGCCCACCGGGGAGCTGTTTTTT. Its translation: CAISELASGGPTGELFF. V usage is TRBV10-3 and J usage is TRBJ2-2; 11 positions match TRBD2. J lost 4 bases, V lost 1 base, and 5 bases had no gene match. CDR3 length: 17 residues. Germline CDR1 reads ENHRY; CDR2 reads SYGVKD.